These T cell receptor beta chains were read from a single sample in a study of Graves' ophthalmopathy and Graves' hyperthyroidism. TCRdb independently ran MiXCR on the multiplex PCR reads; one entry per CDR3 protein. In the table there are over a million distinct CDR3 sequences, less than 45% of which are singletons. The sequenced material came from peripheral blood or thyroid tissue (not recorded which). These receptors all stem from an adult man with Graves' hyperthyroidism. The CDR3 runs from the conserved cysteine through the conserved F or W. The order of the fields is J gene, D gene, clone size, V gene, CDR3 protein, CDR3 DNA. A D gene is named only where the DNA matches it firmly. The size of a clone is reported for some rows only, either as once, few or many, or as a class for expanded clones.

TRBJ1-5,TRBD1,NA,TRBV7-9,CASSFKIPGQGFFQPQHF,TGTGCCAGCAGCTTCAAAATTCCGGGACAGGGTTTTTTTCAGCCCCAGCATTTT
TRBJ2-7,TRBD2,few,TRBV6-5,CASSRGTSGRESPYEQYF,TGTGCCAGCAGCCGTGGGACTAGCGGGAGGGAGAGTCCCTACGAGCAGTACTTC
TRBJ1-1,NA,NA,TRBV29-1,CSVERTAGGKAFF,TGCAGCGTTGAACGAACAGCAGGCGGGAAGGCTTTCTTT
TRBJ1-3,NA,NA,TRBV9,CASSVAGAYSGNTIYF,TGTGCCAGCAGCGTCGCTGGGGCATACTCTGGAAACACCATATATTTT
TRBJ1-1,NA,NA,TRBV28,CASSLPDRTEAFF,TGTGCCAGCAGTTTACCCGACCGGACTGAAGCTTTCTTT
TRBJ2-2,TRBD1,NA,TRBV6-2/TRBV6-3,CASNWDRGSGELFF,TGTGCCAGCAATTGGGACAGGGGTTCCGGGGAGCTGTTTTTT
TRBJ2-7,NA,many,TRBV11-2,CASSYGQSPYEQYF,TGTGCCAGCAGCTATGGACAGAGCCCCTACGAGCAGTACTTC
TRBJ1-2,TRBD1,few,TRBV29-1,CSVQTGLNYGYTF,TGCAGCGTACAGACAGGGTTAAACTATGGCTACACCTTC
TRBJ1-1,TRBD1,many,TRBV19,CASSLGQGFEAFF,TGTGCCAGTAGTCTCGGACAGGGGTTTGAAGCTTTCTTT
TRBJ1-4,TRBD1,NA,TRBV11-1,CASSFDLQGGLGMALLF,TGTGCCAGCAGCTTCGACTTACAGGGGGGACTGGGGATGGCACTGCTTTTT
TRBJ1-2,TRBD1,NA,TRBV10-2,CASRGQGTGYGYTF,TGCGCCAGCAGAGGACAGGGGACTGGCTATGGCTACACCTTC
TRBJ2-7,NA,many,TRBV14,CASSNRVGEQYF,TGTGCCAGCAGCAACAGGGTTGGTGAGCAGTACTTC
TRBJ2-7,NA,NA,TRBV7-6,CASSSSQGGWYEQYF,TGTGCCAGCAGCTCCTCGCAGGGAGGTTGGTACGAGCAGTACTTC
TRBJ2-5,TRBD1,NA,TRBV24-1,CATRSGTGGGQETQYF,TGTGCCACCAGATCCGGGACAGGGGGCGGACAAGAGACCCAGTACTTC
TRBJ1-2,NA,many,TRBV29-1,CSSYGGQYGYTF,TGCAGCTCTTACGGGGGGCAGTATGGCTACACCTTC